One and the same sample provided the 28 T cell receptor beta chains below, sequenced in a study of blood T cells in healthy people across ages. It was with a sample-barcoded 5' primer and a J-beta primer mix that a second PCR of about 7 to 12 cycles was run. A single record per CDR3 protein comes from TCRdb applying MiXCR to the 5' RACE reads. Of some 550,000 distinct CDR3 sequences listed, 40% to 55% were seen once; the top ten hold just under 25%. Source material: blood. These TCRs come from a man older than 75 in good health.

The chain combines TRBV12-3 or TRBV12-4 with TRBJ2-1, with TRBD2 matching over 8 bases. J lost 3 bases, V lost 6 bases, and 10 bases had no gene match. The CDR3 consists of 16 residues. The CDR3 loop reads CASSPAGTRFYNEQFF. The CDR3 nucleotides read TGTGCCAGCAGCCCAGCCGGGACTAGATTCTACAATGAGCAGTTCTTC.

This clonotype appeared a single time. The CDR3 DNA is TGTGCCAGCAGCGTAGGCCCAGCCCCTGGCACAGATACGCAGTATTTT. This translates into CASSVGPAPGTDTQYF. The gene calls are TRBV9 and TRBJ2-3; D unresolved. From germline, CDR1 is SGDLS and CDR2 YYNGEE. This CDR3 contains 16 residues. Trimming removed 0 bases from V and 1 base from J, with 12 bases in between.

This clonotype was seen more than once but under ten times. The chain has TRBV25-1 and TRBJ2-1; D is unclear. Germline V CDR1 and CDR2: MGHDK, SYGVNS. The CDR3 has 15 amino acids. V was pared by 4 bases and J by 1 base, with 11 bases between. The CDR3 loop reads CASSGSIGSYNEQFF. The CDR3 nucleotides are TGTGCCAGCAGTGGGTCTATAGGATCCTACAATGAGCAGTTCTTC.

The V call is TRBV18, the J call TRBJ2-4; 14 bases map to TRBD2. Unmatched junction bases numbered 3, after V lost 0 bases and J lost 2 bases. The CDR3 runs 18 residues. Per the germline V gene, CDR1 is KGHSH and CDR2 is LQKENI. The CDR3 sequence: CASSPPGLAGVSKNIQYF. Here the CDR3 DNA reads TGTGCCAGCTCACCACCGGGACTAGCGGGAGTCTCCAAAAACATTCAGTACTTC.

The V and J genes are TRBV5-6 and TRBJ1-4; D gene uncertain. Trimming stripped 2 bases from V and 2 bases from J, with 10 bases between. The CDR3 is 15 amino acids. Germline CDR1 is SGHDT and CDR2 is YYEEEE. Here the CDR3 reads CASSFGLSTNEKLFF. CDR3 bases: TGTGCCAGCAGCTTCGGGTTATCGACTAATGAAAAACTGTTTTTT.

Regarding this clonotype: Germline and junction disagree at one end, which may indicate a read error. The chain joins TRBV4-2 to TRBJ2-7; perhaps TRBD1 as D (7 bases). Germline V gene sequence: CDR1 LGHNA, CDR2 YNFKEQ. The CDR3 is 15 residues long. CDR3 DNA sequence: TGTGCCTGCAGCCAAGCTCTCAGGGGGGCGTACGAGCAGTACTTC. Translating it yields CACSQALRGAYEQYF.

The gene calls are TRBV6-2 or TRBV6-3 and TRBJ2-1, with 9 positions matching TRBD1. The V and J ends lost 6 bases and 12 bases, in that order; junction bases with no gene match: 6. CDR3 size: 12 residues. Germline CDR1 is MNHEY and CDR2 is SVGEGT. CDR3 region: CASRSGTGLQFF. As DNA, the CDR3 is TGTGCCAGCAGGTCCGGGACAGGGTTGCAGTTCTTC.

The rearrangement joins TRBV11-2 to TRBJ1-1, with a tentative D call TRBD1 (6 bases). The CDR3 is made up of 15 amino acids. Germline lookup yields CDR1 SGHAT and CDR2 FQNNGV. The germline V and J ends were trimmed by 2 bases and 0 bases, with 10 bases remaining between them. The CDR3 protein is CASSLLGALNTEAFF. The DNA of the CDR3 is TGTGCCAGCAGCTTACTGGGGGCTTTGAACACTGAAGCTTTCTTT.

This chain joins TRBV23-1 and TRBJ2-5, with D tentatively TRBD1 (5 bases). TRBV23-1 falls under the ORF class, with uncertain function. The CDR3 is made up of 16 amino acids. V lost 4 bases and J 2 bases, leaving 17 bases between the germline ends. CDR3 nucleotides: TGCGCCAGCAGTCTTGGAGACAGAGAAGAACAAGAGACCCAGTACTTC. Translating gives CASSLGDREEQETQYF.

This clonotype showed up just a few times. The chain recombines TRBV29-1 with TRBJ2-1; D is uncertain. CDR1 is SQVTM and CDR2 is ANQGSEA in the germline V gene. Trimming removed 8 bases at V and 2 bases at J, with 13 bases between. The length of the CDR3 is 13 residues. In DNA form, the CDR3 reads TGCAGCTCGTCCGAGAGACCCTACAATGAGCAGTTCTTC. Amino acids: CSSSERPYNEQFF.

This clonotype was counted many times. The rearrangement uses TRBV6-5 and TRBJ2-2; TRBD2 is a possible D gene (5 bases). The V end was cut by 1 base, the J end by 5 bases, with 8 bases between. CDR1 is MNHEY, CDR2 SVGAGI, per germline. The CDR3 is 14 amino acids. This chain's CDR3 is CASSYLRGTGELFF. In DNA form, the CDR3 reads TGTGCCAGCAGTTACTTACGGGGTACCGGGGAGCTGTTTTTT.

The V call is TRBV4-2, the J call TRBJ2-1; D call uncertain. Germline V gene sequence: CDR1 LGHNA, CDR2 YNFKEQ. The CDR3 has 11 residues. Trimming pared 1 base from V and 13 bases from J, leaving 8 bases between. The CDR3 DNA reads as TGTGCCAGCAGCCAAGGAGGAGACCAGTTCTTC. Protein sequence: CASSQGGDQFF.

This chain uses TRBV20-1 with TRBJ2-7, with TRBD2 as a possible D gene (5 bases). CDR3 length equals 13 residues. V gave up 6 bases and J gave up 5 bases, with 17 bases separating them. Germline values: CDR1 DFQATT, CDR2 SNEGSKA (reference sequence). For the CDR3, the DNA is TGCAGTGCCCCCGCGGGCCCCTTCGACGAGCAGTACTTC. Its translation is CSAPAGPFDEQYF.

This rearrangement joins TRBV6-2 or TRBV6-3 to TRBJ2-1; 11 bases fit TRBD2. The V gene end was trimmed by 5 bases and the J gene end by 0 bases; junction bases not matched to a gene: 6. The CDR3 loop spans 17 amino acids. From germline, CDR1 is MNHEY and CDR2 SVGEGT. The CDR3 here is CASSRLGLAGSYNEQFF. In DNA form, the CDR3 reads TGTGCCAGCAGTCGCCTTGGACTAGCGGGCTCCTACAATGAGCAGTTCTTC.

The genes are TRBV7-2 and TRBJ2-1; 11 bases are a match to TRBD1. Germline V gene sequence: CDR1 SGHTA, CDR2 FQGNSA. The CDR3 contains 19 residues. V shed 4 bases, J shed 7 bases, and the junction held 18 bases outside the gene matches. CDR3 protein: CASSSDRGLPSLEWNEQFF. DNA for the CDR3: TGTGCCAGCAGCTCGGACAGGGGGCTACCATCTTTAGAGTGGAATGAGCAGTTCTTC.

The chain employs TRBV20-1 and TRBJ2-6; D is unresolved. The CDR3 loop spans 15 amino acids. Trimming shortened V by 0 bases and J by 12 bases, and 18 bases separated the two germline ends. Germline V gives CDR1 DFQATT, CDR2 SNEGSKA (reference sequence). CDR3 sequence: CSARDRTKNWSVLTF. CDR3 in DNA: TGCAGTGCTAGAGACCGCACAAAGAACTGGAGCGTCCTGACTTTC.

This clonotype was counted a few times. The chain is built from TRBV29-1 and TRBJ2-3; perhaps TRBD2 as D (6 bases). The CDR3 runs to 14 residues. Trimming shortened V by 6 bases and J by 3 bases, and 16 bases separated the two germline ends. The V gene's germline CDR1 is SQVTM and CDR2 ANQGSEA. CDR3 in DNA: TGCAGCGTAGGAGGCGCTAGCGCTACAGATACGCAGTATTTT. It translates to CSVGGASATDTQYF.

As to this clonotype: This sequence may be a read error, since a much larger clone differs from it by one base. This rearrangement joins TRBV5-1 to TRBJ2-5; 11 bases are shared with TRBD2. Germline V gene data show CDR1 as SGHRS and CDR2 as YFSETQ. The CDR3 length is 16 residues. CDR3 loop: CASSLLAGANQETQNF. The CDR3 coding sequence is TGCGCCAGCAGCCTACTAGCGGGAGCCAATCAAGAGACCCAGAACTTC.

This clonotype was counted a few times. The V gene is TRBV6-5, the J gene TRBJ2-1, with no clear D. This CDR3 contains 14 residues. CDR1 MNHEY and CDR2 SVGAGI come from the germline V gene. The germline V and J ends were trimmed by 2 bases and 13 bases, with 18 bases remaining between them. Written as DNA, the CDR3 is TGTGCCAGCAGTTACGCGCCAGACCACACGGGTCAGTTCTTC. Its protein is CASSYAPDHTGQFF.

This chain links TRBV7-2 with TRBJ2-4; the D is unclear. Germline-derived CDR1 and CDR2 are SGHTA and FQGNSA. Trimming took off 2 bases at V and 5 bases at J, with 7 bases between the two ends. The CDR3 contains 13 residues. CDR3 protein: CASSLPAENIQYF. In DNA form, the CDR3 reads TGTGCCAGCAGCTTACCTGCAGAAAACATTCAGTACTTC.

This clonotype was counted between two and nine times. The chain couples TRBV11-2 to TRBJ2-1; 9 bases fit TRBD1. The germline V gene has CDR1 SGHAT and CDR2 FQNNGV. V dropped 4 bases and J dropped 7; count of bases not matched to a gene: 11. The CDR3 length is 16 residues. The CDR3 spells CASSSQDRGRRNEQFF. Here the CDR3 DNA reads TGTGCCAGCAGCTCACAGGACAGGGGACGTCGTAATGAGCAGTTCTTC.

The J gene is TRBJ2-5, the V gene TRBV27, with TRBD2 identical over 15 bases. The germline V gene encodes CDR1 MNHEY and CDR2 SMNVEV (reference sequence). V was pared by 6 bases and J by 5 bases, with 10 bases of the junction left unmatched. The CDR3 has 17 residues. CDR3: CASSPWTSGGAIETQYF. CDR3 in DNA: TGTGCCAGCAGCCCTTGGACTAGCGGGGGGGCCATCGAGACCCAGTACTTC.

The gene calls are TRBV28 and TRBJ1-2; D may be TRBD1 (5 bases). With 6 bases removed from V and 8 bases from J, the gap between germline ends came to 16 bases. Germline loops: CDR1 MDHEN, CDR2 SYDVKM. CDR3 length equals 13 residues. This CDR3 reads CASSRLWGDGYTF. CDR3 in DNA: TGTGCCAGCAGCCGCCTGTGGGGGGACGGCTACACCTTC.

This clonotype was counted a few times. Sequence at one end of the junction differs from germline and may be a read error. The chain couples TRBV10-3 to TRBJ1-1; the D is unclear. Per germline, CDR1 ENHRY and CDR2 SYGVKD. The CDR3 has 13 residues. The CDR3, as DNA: TGTGCCAGCAGTGAGTCGGCAGACACTGAAGCTTTCTTT. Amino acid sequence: CASSESADTEAFF.

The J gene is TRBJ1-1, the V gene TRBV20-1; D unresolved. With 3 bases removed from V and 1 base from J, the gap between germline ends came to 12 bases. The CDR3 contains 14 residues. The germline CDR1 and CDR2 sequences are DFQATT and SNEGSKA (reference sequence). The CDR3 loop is CSASRLAGNTEAFF. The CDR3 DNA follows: TGCAGTGCTAGTCGTTTGGCGGGGAACACTGAAGCTTTCTTT.

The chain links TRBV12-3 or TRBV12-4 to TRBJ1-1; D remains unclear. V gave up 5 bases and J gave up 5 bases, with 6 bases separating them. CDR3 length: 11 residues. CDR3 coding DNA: TGTGCCAGCAGTCCCGTAACTGAAGCTTTCTTT. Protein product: CASSPVTEAFF.

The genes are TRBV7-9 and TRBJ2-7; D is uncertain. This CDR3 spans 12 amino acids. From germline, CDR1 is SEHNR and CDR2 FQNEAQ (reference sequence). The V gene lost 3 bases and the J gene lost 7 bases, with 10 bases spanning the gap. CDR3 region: CASSLIETEQYF. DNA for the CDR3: TGTGCCAGCAGCTTGATAGAGACGGAGCAGTACTTC.

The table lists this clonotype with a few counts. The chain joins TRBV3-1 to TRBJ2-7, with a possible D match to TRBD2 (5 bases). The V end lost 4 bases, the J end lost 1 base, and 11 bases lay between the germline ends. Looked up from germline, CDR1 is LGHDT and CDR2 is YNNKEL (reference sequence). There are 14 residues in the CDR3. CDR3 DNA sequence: TGTGCCAGCAGCCCCCCCCGGGGATCCTACGAGCAGTACTTC. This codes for CASSPPRGSYEQYF.